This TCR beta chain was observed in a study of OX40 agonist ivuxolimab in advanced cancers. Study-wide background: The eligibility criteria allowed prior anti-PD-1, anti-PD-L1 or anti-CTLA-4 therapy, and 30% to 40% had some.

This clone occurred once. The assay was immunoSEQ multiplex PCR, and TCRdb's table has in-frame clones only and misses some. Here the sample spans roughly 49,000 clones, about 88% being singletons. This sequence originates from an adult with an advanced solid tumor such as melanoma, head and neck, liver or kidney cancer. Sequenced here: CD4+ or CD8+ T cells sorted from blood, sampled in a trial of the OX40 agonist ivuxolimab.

The CDR3 sequence: CASSQDARTYPETQYF. CDR3 coding DNA: TGTGCCAGCAGCCAAGATGCCAGGACCTATCCGGAGACCCAGTACTTC. V and J are TRBV4-2 and TRBJ2-5, with unresolved D. V lost 0 bases to trimming and J lost 5 bases, with 16 bases between them. The germline CDR1 and CDR2 sequences are LGHNA and YNFKEQ. CDR3 length equals 16 residues.